Listed here are 32 T cell receptor beta chains from one sample, sequenced in a study of beta chain features in type 1 diabetes listed by TCRdb under 2018. The library was produced with the immunoSEQ multiplex PCR assay. The entire isolated RNA was reverse transcribed using the High Capacity cDNA Reverse Transcription Kit, and thus expressed TCRB transcripts were sequenced. TCRdb retrieved this table from immuneACCESS and kept in-frame rearrangements only. Not all clones are present; in checked studies, unresolved V genes account for under half, and no reason is known for the remainder. In all, the sample holds 300,000 to 350,000 clones, and approximately 15% of those were seen once. The ten largest account for roughly 0.016% of the sample. General findings and caveats noted by the study authors: A moderate but significant shortening of TCRB CDR3 length was observed in type 1 diabetes patients in all four CD4+ subsets.

Their target antigens are unknown. Sequenced sample: naive CD4+ T cells from blood. Per the publication, the cell subset or site label means: true naive CD4+ T cells. The receptors were gathered from a woman aged 18-29 years with type 1 diabetes.

This clone turned up a few times. The CDR3 DNA reads as TGTGCCAGCAGTGCTACAGGGGGACGCTACGAGCAGTACGTC. As protein: CASSATGGRYEQYV. The chain employs TRBV6-5 and TRBJ2-7; TRBD1 matches 8 bases. Trimming cost V 5 bases and J 3 bases; bases outside gene matches: 6. CDR1 and CDR2 (germline): MNHEY, SVGAGI. The CDR3 runs 14 residues.

The genes are TRBV7-2 and TRBJ2-5; D is possibly TRBD1 (5 bases). Trimming pared 4 bases from V and 5 bases from J, leaving 17 bases between. The germline gives CDR1 SGHTA, CDR2 FQGNSA. CDR3 length: 15 residues. The CDR3 DNA is TGTGCCAGCAGCTACTTCCAGGGTTCGCGGGAGACCCAGTACTTC. It is translated as CASSYFQGSRETQYF.

The table lists this clone with a few counts. The rearrangement joins TRBV30 to TRBJ2-2; D is undetermined. CDR3 size: 17 residues. With 4 bases removed from V and 0 bases from J, the gap between germline ends came to 18 bases. The germline V gene has CDR1 GTSNPN and CDR2 SVGIG (reference sequence). The CDR3 region is CAWNLQVAFANTGELFF. Written as DNA, the CDR3 is TGTGCCTGGAACCTCCAGGTTGCGTTCGCGAACACCGGGGAGCTGTTTTTT.

The genes are TRBV7-9 and TRBJ1-2, with D possibly matching TRBD1 (6 bases). Trimming cost V 3 bases and J 4 bases, with 15 bases left between them. The CDR3 spans 15 residues. Germline values: CDR1 SEHNR, CDR2 FQNEAQ (reference sequence). The CDR3 DNA sequence: TGTGCCAGCAGCTTGGGACAAGACCTGGGCTATGGCTACACCTTC. Translating gives CASSLGQDLGYGYTF.

The V and J genes are TRBV19 and TRBJ1-5, with D unclear. The CDR3 is 15 residues long. The V end lost 0 bases, the J end lost 5 bases, and 11 bases lay between the germline ends. Germline V gives CDR1 LNHDA, CDR2 SQIVND (reference sequence). The chain's CDR3 is CASSIDSGGDQPQHF. CDR3 in DNA: TGTGCCAGTAGTATAGATTCGGGAGGAGATCAGCCCCAGCATTTT.

This clone came up a few times. This sequence joins TRBV9 and TRBJ2-3; D uncertain. Trimming removed 4 bases at V and 4 bases at J, with 13 bases between. Germline V lookup: CDR1 SGDLS, CDR2 YYNGEE. The CDR3 sequence is 14 residues long. DNA for the CDR3: TGTGCCAGCAGCTCCCAGACATACCCAGATACGCAGTATTTT. This encodes CASSSQTYPDTQYF.

CDR3 sequence: CASSDRANTEAFF. The CDR3 nucleotides read TGTGCCAGTTCGGACAGGGCAAACACTGAAGCTTTCTTT. The gene calls are TRBV6-6 and TRBJ1-1; 8 bases match TRBD1. The V segment lost 9 bases and the J segment 2 bases; nucleotides outside the gene matches: 5. CDR1 MNHNY and CDR2 SVGAGI come from the germline V gene (reference sequence). The CDR3 sequence is 13 residues long.

This clone has a handful of counts. The genes are TRBV7-2 and TRBJ2-7; possible D gene TRBD1, 5 bases. V gave up 1 base and J gave up 4 bases, with 11 bases separating them. The CDR3 covers 14 residues. Germline assignment: CDR1 SGHTA and CDR2 FQGNSA. CDR3 in amino acids: CASSLGGQGYEQYV. In DNA form, the CDR3 reads TGTGCCAGCAGCTTAGGTGGCCAGGGATACGAGCAGTACGTC.

This clone was detected a few times. The rearrangement links TRBV6-6 to TRBJ2-7; TRBD1 is a possible D gene (5 bases). Trimming removed 6 bases from V and 3 bases from J, with 15 bases in between. Germline V CDR1 and CDR2: MNHNY, SVGAGI (reference sequence). CDR3 length: 14 amino acids. The CDR3 DNA reads TGTGCCAGCAGACCCCAGGGTTCCGTCTACGAGCAGTACTTC. This gives the protein CASRPQGSVYEQYF.

J is TRBJ1-5 and V is TRBV7-9; TRBD1 matches at 7 bases. The V gene's germline CDR1 is SEHNR and CDR2 FQNEAQ (reference sequence). Unmatched junction bases numbered 10, after V lost 1 base and J lost 1 base. This CDR3 region has 18 residues. CDR3 loop: CASSLDRGRAGSNQPQHF. CDR3 sequence (DNA): TGTGCCAGCAGCTTAGACAGGGGTAGGGCCGGGAGCAATCAGCCCCAGCATTTT.

This clone occurred a few times. This chain connects TRBV11-3 to TRBJ2-1; TRBD2 matches at 9 bases. The CDR3 is 16 residues long. CDR1 and CDR2 from the germline V gene are SGHNT and YENEEA. With V trimmed by 2 bases and J by 6 bases, 8 bases remained unmatched. This chain's CDR3 is CASSLLLGGRANEQFF. The CDR3 DNA is TGTGCCAGCAGCTTACTTTTGGGCGGGAGGGCCAATGAGCAGTTCTTC.

J is TRBJ2-3 and V is TRBV5-1, with D possibly being TRBD2 (6 bases). This CDR3 is 15 amino acids long. Trimming stripped 0 bases from V and 0 bases from J, with 8 bases between. Germline lookup yields CDR1 SGHRS and CDR2 YFSETQ. In DNA form, the CDR3 reads TGCGCCAGCAGCTTGGGGGGACTGAGCACAGATACGCAGTATTTT. Translated, it gives CASSLGGLSTDTQYF.

The chain joins TRBV9 to TRBJ2-2, with D tentatively TRBD1 (6 bases). V was shortened by 4 bases and J by 4 bases, with 14 bases between the two germline ends. The CDR3 has 15 residues. Per germline, CDR1 SGDLS and CDR2 YYNGEE. The CDR3 region has the DNA TGTGCCAGCAGCCCTCAACGACAGGTCACCGGGGAGCTGTTTTTT. Translated: CASSPQRQVTGELFF. Complete variable domain (other parts from reference TRBV9 and TRBJ2-2): DSGVTQTPKHLITATGQRVTLRCSPRSGDLSVYWYQQSLDQGLQFLIQYYNGEERAKGNILERFSAQQFPDLHSELNLSSLELGDSALYFCASSPQRQVTGELFFGEGSRLTVL.

This clone was observed a few times. The chain couples TRBV6-5 to TRBJ1-2; no clear D. V shed 6 bases and J shed 1 base, with 3 bases lying between them. The CDR3 loop spans 11 amino acids. Germline CDR1 reads MNHEY; CDR2 reads SVGAGI. The CDR3 here is CASSHNYGYTF. CDR3 DNA sequence: TGTGCCAGCAGCCATAACTATGGCTACACCTTC.

The V call is TRBV9, the J call TRBJ2-1, with a weak D call TRBD1 (6 bases). CDR1 is SGDLS and CDR2 is YYNGEE in the germline V gene. CDR3 length: 19 residues. Trimming shortened V by 1 base and J by 0 bases, and 20 bases separated the two germline ends. The CDR3 DNA reads TGTGCCAGCAGCGTATTCAGGGGTGGCTACTCATTCTCCTACAATGAGCAGTTCTTC. Its protein is CASSVFRGGYSFSYNEQFF.

This clone was counted between two and nine times. This rearrangement joins TRBV7-2 to TRBJ2-1; 7 bases fit TRBD1. The CDR3 length is 13 residues. The J segment lost 9 bases and the V segment lost 3 bases, leaving 5 bases of the junction unmatched. Per germline, CDR1 SGHTA and CDR2 FQGNSA. The CDR3 sequence: CASSFGHRGEQFF. CDR3 sequence (DNA): TGTGCCAGCAGCTTCGGGCACAGGGGTGAGCAGTTCTTC. Supplemented by reference TRBV7-2 and TRBJ2-1, the full variable domain reads GAGVSQSPSNKVTEKGKDVELRCDPISGHTALYWYRQSLGQGLEFLIYFQGNSAPDKSGLPSDRFSAERTGGSVSTLTIQRTQQEDSAVYLCASSFGHRGEQFFGPGTRLTVL.

The chain carries TRBV7-9 and TRBJ1-2; 7 positions match TRBD1. The CDR3 runs to 15 residues. Germline V gene sequence: CDR1 SEHNR, CDR2 FQNEAQ (reference sequence). V dropped 6 bases and J dropped 0; count of bases not matched to a gene: 7. DNA for the CDR3: TGTGCCAGCAGTCGATTGGGACAGACTAACTATGGCTACACCTTC. It translates to CASSRLGQTNYGYTF. The whole variable domain, remainder taken from reference TRBV7-9 and TRBJ1-2, is DTGVSQNPRHKITKRGQNVTFRCDPISEHNRLYWYRQTLGQGPEFLTYFQNEAQLEKSRLLSDRFSAERPKGSFSTLEIQRTEQGDSAMYLCASSRLGQTNYGYTFGSGTRLTVV.

The genes are TRBV9 and TRBJ1-1, with D perhaps TRBD1 (5 bases). Trimming pared 5 bases from V and 4 bases from J, leaving 12 bases between. Germline-derived CDR1 and CDR2 are SGDLS and YYNGEE. This CDR3 is built from 13 residues. The CDR3 reads CASRGETGTEAFF. The CDR3 DNA is TGTGCCAGCAGAGGGGAAACGGGCACTGAAGCTTTCTTT.

CDR3 DNA: TGCGCCAGCAGCCAAGGTCAGCGGGACTACAATGAGCAGTTCTTC. Protein product: CASSQGQRDYNEQFF. The genes are TRBV4-1 and TRBJ2-1; 7 bases are a match to TRBD2. The CDR3 has 15 amino acids. V lost 1 base, J lost 3 bases, and 3 bases stayed unmatched. Per germline, CDR1 MGHRA and CDR2 YSYEKL.

The gene calls are TRBV4-3 and TRBJ2-1; tentatively, D is TRBD2 (7 bases). The CDR3 is 17 amino acids. The germline V gene encodes CDR1 LGHNA and CDR2 YSLEER. Trimming stripped 4 bases from V and 8 bases from J, with 24 bases between. The CDR3 sequence is CASSRRGGLASIDEQFF. CDR3 in DNA: TGCGCCAGCAGCCGTAGGGGGGGCCTAGCGTCTATCGATGAGCAGTTCTTC.

Only a few counts were recorded for this clone. This chain connects TRBV20-1 to TRBJ2-1; unclear D gene. Trimming stripped 4 bases from V and 9 bases from J, with 7 bases between. The CDR3 is 10 amino acids. The V gene's germline CDR1 is DFQATT and CDR2 SNEGSKA (reference sequence). The CDR3 loop reads CSAIPSEQFF. CDR3 in DNA: TGCAGTGCTATTCCATCTGAGCAGTTCTTC.

The chain links TRBV5-4 to TRBJ2-3; TRBD2 matches 13 bases. The ends lost 4 bases at V and 0 bases at J; junction bases unmatched: 5. The CDR3 is 17 amino acids. Per the germline V gene, CDR1 is SGHNT and CDR2 is YYREEE (reference sequence). CDR3 residues: CASSPGTSGISTDTQYF. CDR3 sequence (DNA): TGTGCCAGCAGCCCGGGGACTAGCGGGATTAGCACAGATACGCAGTATTTT.

This clone occurred a few times. The chain uses TRBV2 and TRBJ1-2, with 10 nucleotides matching TRBD1. With V trimmed by 4 bases and J by 0 bases, 5 bases remained unmatched. This CDR3 spans 16 amino acids. The germline V gene has CDR1 SNHLY and CDR2 FYNNEI. The CDR3 DNA reads TGTGCCAGCAGTGTGGACAGGGGGAATCCTAACTATGGCTACACCTTC. This gives the protein CASSVDRGNPNYGYTF.

This clone has a handful of counts. The V and J genes are TRBV4-1 and TRBJ1-1; 10 bases are shared with TRBD1. Germline CDR1 MGHRA, CDR2 YSYEKL. The V and J ends lost 8 bases and 0 bases, in that order; junction bases with no gene match: 9. The length of the CDR3 is 16 residues. For the CDR3, the DNA is TGCGCCAGCTCTCGGGGACAGGGGCCCGTGAACACTGAAGCTTTCTTT. Amino acids: CASSRGQGPVNTEAFF.

The genes are TRBV7-8 and TRBJ1-1, with D possibly matching TRBD1 (5 bases). The CDR3 contains 15 residues. Trimming removed 0 bases from V and 3 bases from J, with 11 bases in between. From germline, CDR1 is SGHVS and CDR2 FQNEAQ. The CDR3 region has the DNA TGTGCCAGCAGCTTAGCGAGTACGGGGGACACTGAAGCTTTCTTT. The encoded protein is CASSLASTGDTEAFF.

The CDR3 DNA is TGCGCCAGCAGCCAGGCGGGACTCACCTACAATGAGCAGTTCTTC. It encodes CASSQAGLTYNEQFF. The chain employs TRBV4-1 and TRBJ2-1, with D perhaps TRBD2 (6 bases). Trimming took 3 bases from V and 2 from J, leaving 11 bases between them. The germline CDR1 and CDR2 sequences are MGHRA and YSYEKL. The CDR3 has 15 residues.

This clone appeared a few times. In DNA, the CDR3 is TGTGCCAGCAGCCCGGACAGGGGCTATGGCTACACCTTC. It specifies CASSPDRGYGYTF. The chain employs TRBV7-2 and TRBJ1-2; 9 nucleotides agree with TRBD1. The CDR3 runs to 13 residues. The V and J ends lost 5 bases and 4 bases, in that order; junction bases with no gene match: 2. CDR1 and CDR2 from the germline V gene are SGHTA and FQGNSA.

This clone was seen a few times. The V gene is TRBV20-1, the J gene TRBJ2-5; no firm D call. Germline V gives CDR1 DFQATT, CDR2 SNEGSKA (reference sequence). V was shortened by 4 bases and J by 1 base, with 4 bases between the two germline ends. The CDR3 has 11 amino acids. The CDR3 DNA reads TGCAGTGCTACTCCCCAAGAGACCCAGTACTTC. This translates into CSATPQETQYF.

This chain joins TRBV14 and TRBJ1-1; TRBD1 is a possible D gene (5 bases). The CDR3 runs to 13 residues. Germline-derived CDR1 and CDR2 are SGHDN and FVKESK. V shed 7 bases and J shed 4 bases, with 13 bases lying between them. The CDR3 DNA reads TGTGCCAGCACCAAGTGGGGGGTCACTGAAGCTTTCTTT. Translating gives CASTKWGVTEAFF.

This clone was observed a few times. This chain uses TRBV30 with TRBJ1-1; D unclear. From germline, CDR1 is GTSNPN and CDR2 SVGIG (reference sequence). The CDR3 covers 11 residues. Trimming cost V 3 bases and J 4 bases, with 6 bases left between them. The CDR3: CAWRTSTEAFF. The CDR3, as DNA: TGTGCCTGGAGGACTAGCACTGAAGCTTTCTTT.

This clone was seen only a few times. V is TRBV7-2 and J is TRBJ2-7; unclear D gene. Germline V gene data show CDR1 as SGHTA and CDR2 as FQGNSA. This CDR3 contains 15 residues. Trimming stripped 0 bases from V and 1 base from J, with 10 bases between. The CDR3 spells CASSLAAGSSYEQYF. The CDR3, as DNA: TGTGCCAGCAGCTTAGCGGCAGGTTCGTCCTACGAGCAGTACTTC.

This clone was seen only a few times. This chain joins TRBV30 and TRBJ2-1, with TRBD1 identical over 9 bases. The V segment lost 4 bases and the J segment 4 bases; nucleotides outside the gene matches: 2. Germline-derived CDR1 and CDR2 are GTSNPN and SVGIG (reference sequence). This CDR3 has 13 residues. The CDR3 sequence is CAWKTGGYNEQFF. CDR3 bases: TGTGCCTGGAAGACAGGGGGGTACAATGAGCAGTTCTTC.